The entry that follows covers one T cell receptor beta chain sequence. These data originate in a study of cytomegalovirus exposure and HLA in healthy donors. The ends were cut back, 2 bases at V and 6 bases at J, with 13 bases in the middle. Germline-derived CDR1 and CDR2 are ENHRY and SYGVKD. CDR3 length: 14 amino acids. The PCR was carried out with 60 Vbeta primers and 13 Jbeta primers. Produced via immunoSEQ multiplex PCR; TCRdb's table is partial and in-frame only. The sample holds fewer than 200,000 clones; about 82% are singletons and the top ten take less than 1%. Sample: PBMCs. This TCR derives from a female donor in good health and CMV-seronegative. The chain combines TRBV10-3 with TRBJ1-1, with unresolved D. CDR3 region: CAISEPDQIAEAFF. In DNA form, the CDR3 reads TGTGCCATCAGTGAGCCCGATCAGATCGCTGAAGCTTTCTTT.